Sequencing of this T cell receptor (beta chain) was carried out in a study of CD8 T cells in Susac syndrome. Notes on this clonotype: Its target is unknown.

The Susac syndrome patients fit the recently defined diagnostic criteria for definite or probable disease. Study-level points and caveats: A relatively small number of individuals underwent TCR sequencing and HLA analysis.

With random hexamers, reverse transcription was performed on about 0.45 to 1 ug of RNA. TCRdb recomputed calls from the immunoSEQ multiplex PCR reads with MiXCR, one row per CDR3 protein. The sample consists of roughly 200,000 distinct CDR3 sequences, around 94% of them appearing once. Germline V CDR1 and CDR2: SGDLS, YYNGEE. CDR3 length: 16 amino acids. V trimming: 4 bases; J trimming: 3 bases; junction bases outside the gene matches: 8. This receptor was taken from a human donor with Susac syndrome. The rearrangement joins TRBV9 to TRBJ2-1; 9 bases fit TRBD2. What was sequenced was CD4+ T cells from PBMCs. DNA for the CDR3: TGTGCCAGCAGCCCTAGAGCTAGCGGGATCTACAATGAGCAGTTCTTC. As protein: CASSPRASGIYNEQFF.